This paragraph reports one T cell receptor (beta chain). This clonotype was found many times. No antigen is known for it. Qualities for individual bases were not recorded, and no much larger clone is one base off. CDR1 KGHDR and CDR2 SFDVKD were looked up in the germline V gene. V and J lose 9 bases and 6 bases, and a span of 16 bases separates them. The CDR3 spans 13 residues, from the cysteine through the phenylalanine. Only the CDR3 DNA stays, 39 bases, in frame from base 1. This sample was taken from a study of T-cell reconstitution after alpha-beta-depleted transplantation in children (TCRdb year 2016). A note on the overall study: Using TCR repertoire profiling, the study quantitatively followed how T-cell immune reconstitution unfolded in children after TCRalphabeta/CD19-depleted allogeneic hematopoietic cell transplantation.

Preparation of the library involved PCR. The instrument was an Illumina HiSeq 2500. Molecular barcoding was employed in the preparation of TCR libraries, with unique molecular identifiers being used to normalize TCRbeta repertoire quantification. TCRdb trimmed the raw reads at Q25, called clones with MiXCR and kept productive beta chains. Entries that share a CDR3 protein sequence are merged under the most common genes and DNA. Recorded for this sample are approximately 640,000 distinct CDR3 sequences; approximately 16% of them occurred a single time. Jointly, the top ten make up approximately 1% of the sample.

The receptor comes from a human donor who donated a stem cell graft to a child with acute myeloid leukemia. This chain joins TRBV24-1 to TRBJ2-5, and perhaps TRBD2 as D gene, on 5 matching bases. This material consisted of PBMCs from the stem cell graft donor, taken from the stem cell graft. The CDR3 in this case is CATSVGERKTQYF. The DNA sequence follows: TGTGCCACCTCAGTTGGGGAGCGGAAGACCCAGTACTTC.